Sequencing of this T cell receptor (beta chain) was carried out in a study of beta chain features in type 1 diabetes. Findings and limits, study-wide: High-TCR-expressing cells could be over-represented by cDNA sequencing. Any role of HLA type in TCRB rearrangement remained unresolved here.

Comments on this clone: Its antigen remains unknown.

Isolated RNA was reverse transcribed in full, so expressed TCRB transcripts were sequenced. This table comes from immunoSEQ multiplex PCR, and its TCRdb copy is limited to in-frame clones, with some not included. Among 350,000 to 400,000 clones, roughly 16% were seen once, and the ten largest hold approximately 0.02%. Source material: naive CD4+ T cells from blood. This sequence originates from a woman younger than 35 in good health.

The CDR3 reads CSVGGLAGANEQFF. CDR3 coding DNA: TGCAGCGTTGGGGGACTAGCGGGAGCGAATGAGCAGTTCTTC. The chain couples TRBV29-1 to TRBJ2-1; 14 bases align to TRBD2. Germline V gene sequence: CDR1 SQVTM, CDR2 ANQGSEA. The CDR3 is made up of 14 amino acids. With 4 bases clipped from V and 7 bases from J, the junction kept 3 bases outside the gene matches.